These 25 T cell receptor beta chains were sequenced from one sample in a study of cytomegalovirus exposure and HLA in healthy donors. Primers for the PCR totalled 60 Vbeta and 13 Jbeta. Profiling relied on immunoSEQ multiplex PCR, and the TCRdb table lists in-frame clones only, not all of them. Its listing shows approximately 110,000 clones. Sequenced material: PBMCs. Source of these receptors: a man aged 40-50 years in good health and CMV-seropositive.

CDR3 coding DNA: TGTGCCAGCAGCTCCTGGGACAGGAGCTCCTACGAGCAGTACTTC. This translates into CASSSWDRSSYEQYF. The rearrangement uses TRBV5-6 and TRBJ2-5, with 8 positions matching TRBD1. The DNA end lines up better with TRBJ2-7; the J call may be wrong. The CDR3 has 15 residues. Per the germline V gene, CDR1 is SGHDT and CDR2 is YYEEEE.

The chain uses TRBV2 and TRBJ2-1; 12 bases are shared with TRBD2. V lost 1 base to trimming and J lost 4 bases; unmatched junction nucleotides: 11. CDR1 is SNHLY and CDR2 is FYNNEI in the germline V gene. The CDR3 length is 19 residues. CDR3 protein: CASSEVTSGSSLGYNEQFF. As DNA, the CDR3 is TGTGCCAGCAGTGAAGTGACTAGCGGGAGCTCCCTGGGGTACAATGAGCAGTTCTTC.

The rearrangement joins TRBV7-9 to TRBJ2-2; D not certain. Trimming pared 6 bases from V and 5 bases from J, leaving 16 bases between. There are 15 residues in the CDR3. From germline, CDR1 is SEHNR and CDR2 FQNEAQ (reference sequence). The CDR3: CASSNGLTITGELFF. Written as DNA, the CDR3 is TGTGCCAGCAGTAACGGCCTCACTATAACCGGGGAGCTGTTTTTT.

The chain employs TRBV7-2 and TRBJ2-7; tentative D call: TRBD1 (6 bases). The germline gives CDR1 SGHTA, CDR2 FQGNSA. V lost 2 bases, J lost 2 bases, and 10 bases lay in between. The CDR3 totals 14 residues. CDR3 sequence: CASSLFGQTYEQYF. The CDR3 nucleotides read TGTGCCAGCAGCTTATTCGGACAGACCTACGAGCAGTACTTC.

The chain employs TRBV27 and TRBJ2-6; 10 bases fit TRBD1. Germline CDR1 and CDR2: MNHEY and SMNVEV (reference sequence). The V segment lost 5 bases and the J segment 1 base; nucleotides outside the gene matches: 8. The CDR3 has 18 amino acids. The CDR3 protein is CASSKRQGAYSGANVLTF. In nucleotides, the CDR3 is TGTGCCAGCAGTAAACGACAGGGGGCGTATTCTGGGGCCAACGTCCTGACTTTC.

V and J are TRBV19 and TRBJ2-7; tentatively, D is TRBD1 (6 bases). The CDR3 length is 15 residues. V lost 3 bases, J lost 2 bases, and 14 bases lay in between. Per germline, CDR1 LNHDA and CDR2 SQIVND (reference sequence). CDR3 protein: CASSINRQAPYEQYF. The CDR3 region has the DNA TGTGCCAGTAGTATCAATAGACAGGCACCCTACGAGCAGTACTTC.

This chain links TRBV6-5 with TRBJ2-3, with a tentative D call TRBD1 (5 bases). CDR1 is MNHEY and CDR2 is SVGAGI in the germline V gene. The V end lost 11 bases, the J end lost 2 bases, and 20 bases lay between the germline ends. CDR3 length: 15 amino acids. CDR3 nucleotide sequence: TGTGCCGGCACCACATTAAGGGGTTTCACAGATACGCAGTATTTT. Its translation: CAGTTLRGFTDTQYF.

V gene TRBV29-1 combines with J gene TRBJ2-5; maybe TRBD2 (6 bases). Germline V CDR1 and CDR2: SQVTM, ANQGSEA. This CDR3 comprises 14 residues. The V end was cut by 4 bases, the J end by 2 bases, with 14 bases between. The DNA for the CDR3 is TGCAGCGTTGGATATGGCGGGACTCAAGAGACCCAGTACTTC. The encoded protein is CSVGYGGTQETQYF.

The J gene is TRBJ1-6, the V gene TRBV5-1; 8 bases agree with TRBD1. Germline trimming cut 4 bases from V and 7 bases from J; bases unmatched to any gene: 4. The CDR3 length is 14 residues. From germline, CDR1 is SGHRS and CDR2 YFSETQ. In nucleotides, the CDR3 is TGCGCCAGCAGCGTCCGGGACAGGAATTCACCCCTCCACTTT. It specifies CASSVRDRNSPLHF.

This chain joins TRBV6-5 and TRBJ1-3, with 7 bases fitting TRBD1. CDR1 and CDR2 (germline): MNHEY, SVGAGI. V was pared by 2 bases and J by 5 bases, with 6 bases of the junction left unmatched. The length of the CDR3 is 15 residues. Here the CDR3 DNA reads TGTGCCAGCAGTTACGGTGAAGGGGGCAGAAACACCATATATTTT. Its translation: CASSYGEGGRNTIYF.

V is TRBV7-2 and J is TRBJ1-3; 8 bases agree with TRBD1. Germline V lookup: CDR1 SGHTA, CDR2 FQGNSA. The CDR3 runs 15 residues. V was pared by 2 bases and J by 4 bases, with 4 bases of the junction left unmatched. Here the CDR3 DNA reads TGTGCCAGCAGCTTAATCGCAGGGGGCGGAAACACCATATATTTT. This translates into CASSLIAGGGNTIYF.

This chain uses TRBV27 with TRBJ2-1, with 11 bases fitting TRBD2. The V gene's germline CDR1 is MNHEY and CDR2 SMNVEV (reference sequence). V shed 3 bases and J 4 bases; nucleotides not matched to a gene: 5. The CDR3 is made up of 16 amino acids. Here the CDR3 DNA reads TGTGCCAGCAGTTTGGACACTAGCGGGGGATACAATGAGCAGTTCTTC. It yields the protein CASSLDTSGGYNEQFF.

The chain has TRBV2 and TRBJ2-1, with a weak D call TRBD2 (5 bases). This CDR3 has 17 residues. The V gene lost 5 bases and the J gene lost 6 bases, with 23 bases spanning the gap. The germline CDR1 and CDR2 sequences are SNHLY and FYNNEI. In DNA form, the CDR3 reads TGTGCCAGCAGTCGGACGGTCCTACGGGGATTGGTCAATGAGCAGTTCTTC. Its translation is CASSRTVLRGLVNEQFF.

This chain links TRBV7-3 with TRBJ1-1; TRBD1 matches at 8 bases. V shed 5 bases, J shed 4 bases, and the junction held 3 bases outside the gene matches. This CDR3 has 13 amino acids. Germline V gene lookup returns CDR1 SGHTA and CDR2 FQGTGA. CDR3 amino acids: CASSLTGVTEAFF. For the CDR3, the DNA is TGTGCCAGCAGCCTGACAGGGGTCACTGAAGCTTTCTTT. Together with reference TRBV7-3 and TRBJ1-1, the CDR3 gives the full variable domain: GAGVSQTPSNKVTEKGKYVELRCDPISGHTALYWYRQSLGQGPEFLIYFQGTGAADDSGLPNDRFFAVRPEGSVSTLKIQRTERGDSAVYLCASSLTGVTEAFFGQGTRLTVV.

The V and J genes are TRBV28 and TRBJ2-1, with D possibly being TRBD1 (5 bases). Germline CDR1 MDHEN, CDR2 SYDVKM. Trimming stripped 8 bases from V and 0 bases from J, with 17 bases between. The CDR3 sequence is 16 residues long. The CDR3 nucleotides are TGTGCCAGCGGCTTAGGGGCGGAAGTCTCCTACAATGAGCAGTTCTTC. Its protein is CASGLGAEVSYNEQFF.

This chain connects TRBV28 to TRBJ2-7; 8 bases fit TRBD1. With 4 bases clipped from V and 3 bases from J, the junction kept 23 bases outside the gene matches. There are 20 residues in the CDR3. The germline gives CDR1 MDHEN, CDR2 SYDVKM. The CDR3 nucleotides read TGTGCCAGCAGTTCGGACTCTCTTGGCAGGGGGCGCCAACGGGACTACGAGCAGTACTTC. As protein: CASSSDSLGRGRQRDYEQYF.

The chain uses TRBV7-7 and TRBJ2-1, with TRBD1 matching over 9 bases. The CDR3 runs 16 residues. Trimming took 4 bases from V and 5 from J; bases not matched to a gene: 9. The germline V gene encodes CDR1 SSHAT and CDR2 FNYEAQ (reference sequence). The CDR3 DNA reads as TGTGCCAGCAGCTCCACAACAGGGGGCAATCACAATGAGCAGTTCTTC. Translation gives CASSSTTGGNHNEQFF.

The chain has TRBV4-1 and TRBJ2-1, with TRBD1 matching over 7 bases. The V and J ends lost 1 base and 0 bases, in that order; junction bases with no gene match: 3. Germline CDR1 reads MGHRA; CDR2 reads YSYEKL. The CDR3 contains 16 residues. In DNA form, the CDR3 reads TGCGCCAGCAGCCAAGCGACAGGGAGCTCCTACAATGAGCAGTTCTTC. Translating gives CASSQATGSSYNEQFF.

The chain is built from TRBV6-5 and TRBJ1-1; 8 bases match TRBD1. The germline gives CDR1 MNHEY, CDR2 SVGAGI. The CDR3 sequence is 13 residues long. Trimming removed 7 bases from V and 7 bases from J; junction bases left unmatched: 8. The CDR3 sequence is CASTTGGRNEAFF. CDR3 nucleotide sequence: TGTGCCAGCACAACAGGGGGGAGAAATGAAGCTTTCTTT.

This chain links TRBV6-6 with TRBJ2-7; TRBD2 aligns across 9 bases. V was clipped by 6 bases and J by 4 bases; unmatched bases: 4. The CDR3 has 13 amino acids. Germline CDR1 is MNHNY and CDR2 is SVGAGI (reference sequence). The CDR3 region is CASSRTSAYEQYF. The CDR3 DNA reads TGTGCCAGCAGCCGGACTAGCGCGTACGAGCAGTACTTC.

The chain carries TRBV9 and TRBJ2-7, with 11 bases aligning to TRBD2. The V gene end was trimmed by 0 bases and the J gene end by 4 bases; junction bases not matched to a gene: 0. CDR3 length equals 14 residues. Germline values: CDR1 SGDLS, CDR2 YYNGEE. In nucleotides, the CDR3 is TGTGCCAGCAGCGTAGGGACTAGCGGGTACGAGCAGTACTTC. Encoded protein: CASSVGTSGYEQYF.

This chain connects TRBV19 to TRBJ2-5; a weak D match, TRBD2 (6 bases). The J call may be faulty, since TRBJ2-7 better matches the DNA end. There are 16 residues in the CDR3. CDR1 and CDR2 (germline): LNHDA, SQIVND (reference sequence). The CDR3 sequence: CASSIDGGARSYEQYF. The DNA of the CDR3 is TGTGCCAGTAGTATAGATGGAGGGGCTCGCTCCTACGAGCAGTACTTC.

The chain combines TRBV27 with TRBJ2-3; 9 nucleotides line up with TRBD2. CDR3 size: 16 residues. V lost 3 bases to trimming and J lost 2 bases; unmatched junction nucleotides: 6. CDR1 and CDR2 from the germline V gene are MNHEY and SMNVEV (reference sequence). DNA for the CDR3: TGTGCCAGCAGTTTGAAAAGCGGGAGGCTCACAGATACGCAGTATTTT. Translating gives CASSLKSGRLTDTQYF.

The chain employs TRBV18 and TRBJ2-1, with TRBD1 identical over 12 bases. There are 15 residues in the CDR3. V shed 6 bases and J 11 bases; nucleotides not matched to a gene: 11. Germline CDR1 is KGHSH and CDR2 is LQKENI. The CDR3 sequence is CASSPWGQGAPKQFF. The DNA for the CDR3 is TGTGCCAGCTCCCCCTGGGGACAGGGGGCGCCGAAGCAGTTCTTC.

The CDR3 here is CASSLVILAGEMHEQYF. Written as DNA, the CDR3 is TGTGCCAGCAGCTTAGTTATACTAGCGGGAGAAATGCACGAGCAGTACTTC. The V call is TRBV7-8, the J call TRBJ2-7; 11 bases align to TRBD2. The ends lost 1 base at V and 5 bases at J; junction bases unmatched: 10. Germline V gene sequence: CDR1 SGHVS, CDR2 FQNEAQ. The CDR3 runs 17 residues.